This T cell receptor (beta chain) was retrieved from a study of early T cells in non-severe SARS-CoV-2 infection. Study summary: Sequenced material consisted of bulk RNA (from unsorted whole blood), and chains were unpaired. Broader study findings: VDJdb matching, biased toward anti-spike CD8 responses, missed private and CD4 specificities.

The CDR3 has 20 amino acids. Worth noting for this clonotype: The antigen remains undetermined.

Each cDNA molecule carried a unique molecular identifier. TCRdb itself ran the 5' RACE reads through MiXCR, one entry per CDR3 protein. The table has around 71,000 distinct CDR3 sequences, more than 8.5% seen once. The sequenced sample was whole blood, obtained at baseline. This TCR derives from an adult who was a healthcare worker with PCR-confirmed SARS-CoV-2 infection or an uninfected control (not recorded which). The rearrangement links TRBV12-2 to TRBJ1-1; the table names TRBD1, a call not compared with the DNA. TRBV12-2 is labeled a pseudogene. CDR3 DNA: TGTGCAAGTCGCTTAGCGTGTTTTATAGGTCGAGCGGGGGCGAACACTGAAGCTTTCTTT. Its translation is CASRLACFIGRAGANTEAFF.